A single sample is the source of the 30 T cell receptor beta chains below, sequenced in a study of blood T cell repertoires in COVID-19. TCRdb's copy holds only in-frame clones and misses some; the assay was immunoSEQ multiplex PCR. The sample has 65,000 to 90,000 clones, approximately 89% seen once. The sample consisted of peripheral blood. These receptors were obtained from a woman older than 75 with acute or convalescent COVID-19.

This rearrangement joins TRBV12-5 to TRBJ2-2, with TRBD1 identical over 9 bases. Germline loops: CDR1 LGHNT, CDR2 FRNRAP. The CDR3 runs to 18 residues. V trimming: 4 bases; J trimming: 4 bases; junction bases outside the gene matches: 13. CDR3 amino acids: CASGWDRETSRGTGELFF. In nucleotides, the CDR3 is TGTGCTAGTGGTTGGGACAGGGAAACCTCCCGGGGCACCGGGGAGCTGTTTTTT.

The rearrangement uses TRBV4-2 and TRBJ2-5, with no clear D. CDR3 length equals 14 residues. Germline CDR1 is LGHNA and CDR2 is YNFKEQ. V lost 4 bases to trimming and J lost 7 bases, with 16 bases between them. The CDR3 region is CASSPGGGDGTQYF. The CDR3 DNA reads TGTGCCAGCAGCCCTGGCGGTGGAGATGGGACCCAGTACTTC.

V gene TRBV19 combines with J gene TRBJ1-5, with TRBD1 matching over 7 bases. There are 14 residues in the CDR3. Trimming at V came to 7 bases and at J to 11 bases, leaving 14 bases not matched to a gene. Germline V gives CDR1 LNHDA, CDR2 SQIVND (reference sequence). DNA for the CDR3: TGTGCCAGTACTCAAGGGGGGACAGCAAGGGCCCAGCATTTT. Encoded protein: CASTQGGTARAQHF.

This sequence joins TRBV19 and TRBJ1-6; D is undetermined. The germline V and J ends were trimmed by 3 bases and 10 bases, with 10 bases remaining between them. The germline V gene encodes CDR1 LNHDA and CDR2 SQIVND (reference sequence). The CDR3 loop spans 13 amino acids. The CDR3, as DNA: TGTGCCAGTAGTATGCCCCCTAGCTCACCCCTCCACTTT. It yields the protein CASSMPPSSPLHF. Full variable domain (rest looked up from reference TRBV19 and TRBJ1-6): DGGITQSPKYLFRKEGQNVTLSCEQNLNHDAMYWYRQDPGQGLRLIYYSQIVNDFQKGDIAEGYSVSREKKESFPLTVTSAQKNPTAFYLCASSMPPSSPLHFGNGTRLTVT.

The V call is TRBV11-3, the J call TRBJ2-3, with 14 bases identical to TRBD2. This CDR3 contains 17 residues. Losses at the gene ends were 3 bases for V and 5 bases for J; bases not matched to a gene: 7. Germline CDR1 SGHNT, CDR2 YENEEA. The CDR3 nucleotides are TGTGCCAGCAGCTTCGGACTAGCGGGGGGTCATGGAGATACGCAGTATTTT. The encoded protein is CASSFGLAGGHGDTQYF.

Here the CDR3 reads CASSIRAGGGILFF. CDR3 nucleotides: TGTGCCAGTAGTATACGGGCCGGAGGAGGCATACTGTTTTTT. The rearrangement uses TRBV19 and TRBJ1-4; D unresolved. V was pared by 2 bases and J by 13 bases, with 17 bases between. Germline V gene data show CDR1 as LNHDA and CDR2 as SQIVND (reference sequence). The CDR3 runs 14 residues.

This CDR3 reads CASSLRQGDEKLFF. The CDR3 coding sequence is TGTGCCAGCAGCTTGAGGCAGGGTGATGAAAAACTGTTTTTT. The J gene is TRBJ1-4, the V gene TRBV5-4, with a tentative D call TRBD1 (5 bases). The CDR3 totals 14 residues. CDR1 is SGHNT, CDR2 YYREEE, per germline (reference sequence). The V end was cut by 1 base, the J end by 6 bases, with 10 bases between.

V usage is TRBV6-2 or TRBV6-3 and J usage is TRBJ2-2, with TRBD2 identical over 14 bases. This CDR3 has 19 amino acids. The ends lost 2 bases at V and 4 bases at J; junction bases unmatched: 9. Germline V lookup: CDR1 MNHEY, CDR2 SVGEGT. CDR3: CASSYGRTSGGPSTGELFF. The CDR3 DNA sequence: TGTGCCAGCAGTTACGGACGGACTAGCGGGGGGCCATCCACCGGGGAGCTGTTTTTT.

The chain joins TRBV18 to TRBJ1-2; TRBD1 is a possible D gene (5 bases). The CDR3 is 12 amino acids. V lost 4 bases to trimming and J lost 2 bases, with 5 bases between them. Germline V gene lookup returns CDR1 KGHSH and CDR2 LQKENI. CDR3 sequence reads: CASSQGNYGYTF. CDR3 DNA: TGTGCCAGCTCACAGGGGAACTATGGCTACACCTTC.

The V call is TRBV27, the J call TRBJ1-1, with a tentative D call TRBD1 (6 bases). This CDR3 has 12 amino acids. V was pared by 2 bases and J by 10 bases, with 11 bases between. The germline CDR1 and CDR2 sequences are MNHEY and SMNVEV (reference sequence). The CDR3 spells CASSLTGFGAFF. In nucleotides, the CDR3 is TGTGCCAGCAGTTTAACAGGGTTTGGAGCTTTCTTT.

This clone appeared once. The V call is TRBV6-5, the J call TRBJ1-1; unclear D gene. Germline V CDR1 and CDR2: MNHEY, SVGAGI. V was pared by 0 bases and J by 1 base, with 9 bases between. CDR3 length equals 15 residues. CDR3 sequence: CASSYSVAGNTEAFF. The CDR3, as DNA: TGTGCCAGCAGTTACTCGGTCGCAGGGAACACTGAAGCTTTCTTT.

The chain employs TRBV5-1 and TRBJ1-2; 9 bases agree with TRBD1. CDR3 length: 16 residues. The V gene end was trimmed by 0 bases and the J gene end by 6 bases; junction bases not matched to a gene: 9. In germline, CDR1 is SGHRS, CDR2 YFSETQ. DNA for the CDR3: TGCGCCAGCAGCTTGGAGAGCTCAACAGGGGGCCATGGCTACACCTTC. Translating gives CASSLESSTGGHGYTF. The full variable domain, completed using reference TRBV5-1 and TRBJ1-2, is KAGVTQTPRYLIKTRGQQVTLSCSPISGHRSVSWYQQTPGQGLQFLFEYFSETQRNKGNFPGRFSGRQFSNSRSEMNVSTLELGDSALYLCASSLESSTGGHGYTFGSGTRLTVV.

There are a few counts of this clone. The rearrangement links TRBV5-5 to TRBJ2-1; D uncertain. Germline V CDR1 and CDR2: SGHKS, YYEKEE (reference sequence). V was pared by 4 bases and J by 1 base, with 9 bases between. This CDR3 spans 14 amino acids. This chain's CDR3 is CASSPNLSYNEQFF. The DNA for the CDR3 is TGTGCCAGCAGCCCGAACTTATCCTACAATGAGCAGTTCTTC. Supplemented by reference TRBV5-5 and TRBJ2-1, the full variable domain reads DAGVTQSPTHLIKTRGQQVTLRCSPISGHKSVSWYQQVLGQGPQFIFQYYEKEERGRGNFPDRFSARQFPNYSSELNVNALLLGDSALYLCASSPNLSYNEQFFGPGTRLTVL.

The chain has TRBV18 and TRBJ2-5; 9 bases are shared with TRBD2. With 5 bases clipped from V and 4 bases from J, the junction kept 8 bases outside the gene matches. Germline values: CDR1 KGHSH, CDR2 LQKENI. The CDR3 has 15 residues. CDR3 sequence reads: CASSSSGGGAETQYF. CDR3 in DNA: TGTGCCAGCTCAAGCAGTGGCGGGGGGGCAGAGACCCAGTACTTC.

The rearrangement links TRBV30 to TRBJ2-5; 8 bases agree with TRBD2. The germline V gene encodes CDR1 GTSNPN and CDR2 SVGIG (reference sequence). The CDR3 covers 12 residues. J was trimmed by 9 bases and V by 2 bases; bases with no gene match: 5. The CDR3 sequence: CAWSREGGAQYF. The CDR3 DNA sequence: TGTGCCTGGAGTCGGGAGGGGGGGGCCCAGTACTTC.

This chain uses TRBV9 with TRBJ2-3; 10 nucleotides line up with TRBD1. From germline, CDR1 is SGDLS and CDR2 YYNGEE. V dropped 4 bases and J dropped 7; count of bases not matched to a gene: 6. The CDR3 is 14 residues long. CDR3 coding DNA: TGTGCCAGCAGCCCGGGACAGGGGAGTTATACGCAGTATTTT. It codes for CASSPGQGSYTQYF.

This sequence joins TRBV7-3 and TRBJ2-2; TRBD1 aligns across 7 bases. There are 15 residues in the CDR3. Germline V CDR1 and CDR2: SGHTA, FQGTGA. Germline trimming cut 5 bases from V and 5 bases from J; bases unmatched to any gene: 8. CDR3: CASSPDRVRTGELFF. The DNA for the CDR3 is TGTGCCAGCAGCCCCGACAGGGTTCGAACCGGGGAGCTGTTTTTT.

CDR3 loop: CASRLQGGKETQYF. In DNA, the CDR3 is TGTGCCAGCAGACTACAGGGGGGTAAAGAGACCCAGTACTTC. The rearrangement joins TRBV6-5 to TRBJ2-5; 8 nucleotides agree with TRBD1. The length of the CDR3 is 14 residues. Germline values: CDR1 MNHEY, CDR2 SVGAGI. Trimming cost V 6 bases and J 3 bases; bases outside gene matches: 6.

This clone was seen just once. CDR3 in amino acids: CASSVVQGQGAFF. In DNA, the CDR3 is TGTGCCAGCTCGGTCGTACAGGGTCAAGGAGCTTTCTTT. The gene calls are TRBV27 and TRBJ1-1; weak D call: TRBD1 (6 bases). The V end lost 8 bases, the J end lost 10 bases, and 20 bases lay between the germline ends. The germline CDR1 and CDR2 sequences are MNHEY and SMNVEV (reference sequence). The CDR3 runs to 13 residues.

This clone appeared a single time. CDR3 sequence: CASSLSPGQGNYGYTF. The CDR3 DNA follows: TGTGCCAGCAGCTTATCACCGGGGCAGGGGAACTATGGCTACACCTTC. The chain links TRBV7-9 to TRBJ1-2, with D perhaps matching TRBD1 (6 bases). CDR1 and CDR2 from the germline V gene are SEHNR and FQNEAQ (reference sequence). V lost 2 bases, J lost 2 bases, and 15 bases lay in between. The CDR3 extends over 16 amino acids.

The genes are TRBV6-2 or TRBV6-3 and TRBJ2-1, with a tentative D call TRBD2 (6 bases). Trimming pared 5 bases from V and 2 bases from J, leaving 22 bases between. The CDR3 covers 18 residues. CDR1 is MNHEY, CDR2 SVGEGT, per germline. This CDR3 is CASSHPGGRPVPYNEQFF. The DNA for the CDR3 is TGTGCCAGCAGTCATCCCGGGGGAAGACCCGTACCCTACAATGAGCAGTTCTTC.

The rearrangement uses TRBV12-3 or TRBV12-4 and TRBJ1-1; 7 bases are a match to TRBD1. This CDR3 has 13 amino acids. J gave up 1 base and V 10 bases, and 6 bases lay outside the gene matches. CDR3 sequence reads: CANRQGPNTEAFF. For the CDR3, the DNA is TGTGCCAACAGACAGGGCCCGAACACTGAAGCTTTCTTT.

This clone has only one observation. The chain has TRBV3-1 (or the pseudogene TRBV3-2) and TRBJ2-3; D gene uncertain. The V gene lost 7 bases and the J gene lost 1 base, with 21 bases spanning the gap. This CDR3 spans 17 amino acids. Germline CDR1 and CDR2: LGHDT and YNNKEL (reference sequence). CDR3 sequence reads: CASTANNHRRGTDTQYF. The CDR3 nucleotides read TGTGCCAGCACCGCTAACAACCACCGCCGGGGCACAGATACGCAGTATTTT.

CDR3 region: CASSLGLAGGQETQYF. The DNA of the CDR3 is TGCGCCAGCAGCTTGGGACTAGCGGGGGGCCAAGAGACCCAGTACTTC. The chain combines TRBV5-1 with TRBJ2-5; 13 bases are a match to TRBD2. V gave up 0 bases and J gave up 1 base; unmatched junction bases: 0. The CDR3 spans 16 residues. Germline CDR1 reads SGHRS; CDR2 reads YFSETQ.

The genes are TRBV9 and TRBJ2-7, with 11 nucleotides matching TRBD1. J lost 1 base, V lost 4 bases, and 4 bases had no gene match. CDR1 is SGDLS, CDR2 YYNGEE, per germline. The CDR3 sequence is 15 residues long. In nucleotides, the CDR3 is TGTGCCAGCAGCCTCGGGACAGGGGGTTCCTACGAGCAGTACTTC. Protein product: CASSLGTGGSYEQYF.

The count of this clone is one. This rearrangement joins TRBV7-9 to TRBJ2-1, with 8 bases fitting TRBD2. The CDR3 has 17 amino acids. Germline V lookup: CDR1 SEHNR, CDR2 FQNEAQ (reference sequence). Unmatched junction bases numbered 14, after V lost 1 base and J lost 9 bases. DNA of the CDR3: TGTGCCAGCAGCTTAGTTCCTCAAGCGGGGGCCTCTCGTGAGCAGTTCTTC. It specifies CASSLVPQAGASREQFF.

The chain combines TRBV30 with TRBJ1-2, with D possibly matching TRBD1 (5 bases). Germline-derived CDR1 and CDR2 are GTSNPN and SVGIG (reference sequence). The CDR3 totals 10 residues. Trimming left V 5 bases short and J 6 bases short, with 7 bases between. In DNA, the CDR3 is TGTGCCTGGGAGGGGAATGGCTACACCTTC. The encoded protein is CAWEGNGYTF. Filled out from reference TRBV30 and TRBJ1-2, the complete variable domain reads SQTIHQWPATLVQPVGSPLSLECTVEGTSNPNLYWYRQAAGRGLQLLFYSVGIGQISSEVPQNLSASRPQDRQFILSSKKLLLSDSGFYLCAWEGNGYTFGSGTRLTVV.

The gene calls are TRBV14 and TRBJ2-3; the match to TRBD2 covers 11 bases. This CDR3 spans 14 amino acids. Germline V gene lookup returns CDR1 SGHDN and CDR2 FVKESK. J was trimmed by 13 bases and V by 3 bases; bases with no gene match: 9. The CDR3 reads CASSQATSGTGEYF. The CDR3 DNA reads as TGTGCCAGCAGCCAGGCGACTAGCGGGACCGGCGAGTATTTT. The variable domain in full, completed from reference TRBV14 and TRBJ2-3, reads EAGVTQFPSHSVIEKGQTVTLRCDPISGHDNLYWYRRVMGKEIKFLLHFVKESKQDESGMPNNRFLAERTGGTYSTLKVQPAELEDSGVYFCASSQATSGTGEYFGPGTRLTVL.

The chain employs TRBV3-1 (or the pseudogene TRBV3-2) and TRBJ1-5; 7 bases agree with TRBD1. Germline V CDR1 and CDR2: LGHDT, YNNKEL (reference sequence). The CDR3 is made up of 16 amino acids. V lost 1 base and J lost 4; bases outside the gene matches: 7. The DNA for the CDR3 is TGTGCCAGCAGCCAAGGGTCAGGGGGTAGTAATCAGCCCCAGCATTTT. As protein: CASSQGSGGSNQPQHF.

The genes are TRBV5-4 and TRBJ2-3; 8 bases map to TRBD2. Unmatched junction bases numbered 7, after V lost 0 bases and J lost 4 bases. CDR3 length: 16 residues. CDR1 and CDR2 from the germline V gene are SGHNT and YYREEE (reference sequence). The DNA of the CDR3 is TGTGCCAGCAGCTTGGGGGCGGGGGGATTGGCAGATACGCAGTATTTT. Amino acids: CASSLGAGGLADTQYF.